The rows below give T cell receptor beta chains drawn from one sample of a study of regulatory and conventional T cells in RAG deficiency. Profiling relied on immunoSEQ multiplex PCR, and the TCRdb table lists in-frame clones only, not all of them. There are 6,000 to 8,000 clones in the sample; around 91% occur only once, and approximately 1.5% lies in the top ten. This sample also appeared in a second study, on regulatory T cells.

The sequenced sample consisted of CD127- CD25+ CD4+ Tregs sorted from blood. The origin of the receptors is a human donor in good health. Both conserved end residues are part of each CDR3. A D gene is named only where the DNA matches it firmly. Rows may omit the clone size; those that give it use once, few, many or a size class.

size,J,D,V,CDR3,DNA
.,TRBJ1-2,.,TRBV11-2,CASSGPRLDMGYTF,TGTGCCAGCAGCGGGCCACGGCTGGATATGGGCTACACCTTC
.,TRBJ1-2,.,TRBV6-1,CASSEGPGNGYTF,TGTGCCAGCAGTGAAGGCCCGGGGAATGGCTACACCTTC
.,TRBJ1-6,TRBD1,TRBV4-1,CASSSPPQGANRYNSPLHF,TGCGCCAGCAGCTCCCCCCCTCAGGGGGCGAACCGCTATAATTCCCCCCTCCACTTT
.,TRBJ1-6,.,TRBV4-2,CASSPPRGESPLHF,TGTGCCAGCAGCCCACCCAGGGGCGAATCACCCCTCCACTTT
.,TRBJ2-5,TRBD2,TRBV19,CASSRTLAGVRIWTQYF,TGTGCCAGTAGTAGAACATTAGCGGGGGTTCGAATATGGACCCAGTACTTC
.,TRBJ1-1,.,TRBV7-3,CASSFLRNTEAFF,TGTGCCAGCAGCTTCCTCAGGAACACTGAAGCTTTCTTT
once,TRBJ1-6,TRBD1,TRBV11-2,CASSRDRFYNSPLHF,TGTGCCAGCAGCAGGGACAGATTTTATAATTCCCCCCTCCACTTT
once,TRBJ2-5,TRBD1,TRBV7-3,CASSLTGGRETQYF,TGTGCCAGCAGCTTGACAGGGGGTCGAGAGACCCAGTACTTC
.,TRBJ2-2,TRBD2,TRBV6-5,CASRISGGVTGELFF,TGTGCCAGCAGGATTAGCGGGGGCGTCACCGGGGAGCTGTTTTTT
.,TRBJ1-1,.,TRBV7-2,CASSLFPGHNTEAFF,TGTGCCAGCAGCTTATTTCCAGGGCACAACACTGAAGCTTTCTTT
.,TRBJ1-1,.,TRBV5-1,CASSFFGEDTEAFF,TGCGCCAGCAGCTTTTTCGGGGAAGACACTGAAGCTTTCTTT
.,TRBJ1-2,.,TRBV2,CASSEASGWGGRDSGYTF,TGTGCCAGCAGCGAGGCAAGCGGGTGGGGGGGTCGAGACTCTGGCTACACCTTC
.,TRBJ1-6,TRBD1,TRBV30,CAWKNEGGPLHF,TGTGCCTGGAAGAACGAAGGGGGCCCCCTCCACTTT
.,TRBJ1-5,TRBD1,TRBV27,CASSFTGGLSNQPQHF,TGTGCCAGCAGTTTTACAGGGGGGCTTAGCAATCAGCCCCAGCATTTT
.,TRBJ2-1,TRBD1,TRBV7-9,CASSRRWAGGSYNEQFF,TGTGCCAGCAGCCGCCGCTGGGCAGGGGGCTCCTACAATGAGCAGTTCTTC
.,TRBJ1-2,.,TRBV6-1,CASSEPPTNYGYTF,TGTGCCAGCAGTGAGCCACCTACTAACTATGGCTACACCTTC
.,TRBJ1-2,TRBD1,TRBV6-5,CASRIQGAGYGYTF,TGTGCCAGCAGAATACAGGGGGCAGGGTATGGCTACACCTTC
.,TRBJ1-5,.,TRBV5-8,CASSLAVNTGQPQHF,TGTGCCAGCAGCTTGGCCGTTAACACCGGGCAGCCCCAGCATTTT
.,TRBJ1-1,.,TRBV6-5,CASSYLGLAFF,TGTGCCAGCAGTTATTTGGGGCTTGCTTTCTTT
.,TRBJ1-1,.,TRBV2,CASRVQLNTEAFF,TGTGCCAGCAGAGTACAGCTCAACACTGAAGCTTTCTTT
.,TRBJ2-7,TRBD2,TRBV5-3,CARSLGLAGGPLYEQYF,TGTGCCAGAAGCTTGGGTCTAGCGGGGGGTCCCCTCTACGAGCAGTACTTC
.,TRBJ1-5,TRBD1,TRBV18,CASSPVFFQGARDQPQHF,TGTGCCAGCTCACCGGTTTTCTTCCAGGGGGCGCGCGATCAGCCCCAGCATTTT
once,TRBJ2-1,TRBD2,TRBV6-4,CASSDSTSGKKGNEQFF,TGTGCCAGCAGTGACTCGACTAGCGGGAAAAAGGGCAATGAGCAGTTCTTC
.,TRBJ2-3,.,TRBV5-4,CASSLSLDSTDTQYF,TGTGCCAGCAGCTTGTCGCTAGATAGCACAGATACGCAGTATTTT
.,TRBJ1-1,.,TRBV5-1,CASSFLDRNTEAFF,TGCGCCAGCAGCTTTCTTGACAGAAACACTGAAGCTTTCTTT